Following are 12 T cell receptor beta chains from one sample sequenced in a study of T cell responses to AZD1222 COVID-19 vaccine. TCRdb's table, derived via immunoSEQ multiplex PCR, lists solely in-frame clones and lacks some. The table has roughly 120,000 clones, around 92% seen once; the top ten hold roughly 4.1%. The sequencing here drew on peripheral blood, taken on day 0 of AZD1222 vaccination. The source is an adult in good health.

This chain connects TRBV5-5 to TRBJ2-2; D may be TRBD1 or TRBD2 (7 bases each). Germline loops: CDR1 SGHKS, CDR2 YYEKEE (reference sequence). The CDR3 has 16 residues. With 3 bases removed from V and 4 bases from J, the gap between germline ends came to 16 bases. CDR3 residues: CASSWEGTEITGELFF. CDR3 bases: TGTGCCAGCAGCTGGGAGGGGACAGAAATCACCGGGGAGCTGTTTTTT.

This clone was picked up a small number of times. The CDR3 loop reads CASSLVVVPGAQGYEQYF. CDR3 nucleotides: TGTGCCAGCAGCTTAGTAGTAGTCCCGGGGGCCCAGGGGTACGAGCAGTACTTC. The rearrangement joins TRBV7-9 to TRBJ2-7; possibly TRBD1 or TRBD2 for D (6 bases each). This CDR3 is 18 amino acids long. The V end lost 1 base, the J end lost 4 bases, and 23 bases lay between the germline ends. Germline values: CDR1 SEHNR, CDR2 FQNEAQ (reference sequence).

This rearrangement joins TRBV6-1 to TRBJ1-4, with unresolved D. The CDR3 has 15 amino acids. V was clipped by 1 base and J by 0 bases, with 6 bases between them. CDR1 and CDR2 (germline): MNHNS, SASEGT. CDR3 in amino acids: CASSEVWATNEKLFF. The CDR3 nucleotides are TGTGCCAGCAGTGAAGTGTGGGCAACTAATGAAAAACTGTTTTTT.

The chain links TRBV6-1 to TRBJ2-5; D gene ambiguous. There are 13 residues in the CDR3. Germline CDR1 and CDR2: MNHNS and SASEGT. V lost 0 bases, J lost 7 bases, and 9 bases lay in between. The CDR3 DNA follows: TGTGCCAGCAGTGAAGCTACGGTAGGGACCCAGTACTTC. Translated: CASSEATVGTQYF.

This chain connects TRBV2 to TRBJ1-1; D ambiguous. V shed 3 bases and J shed 9 bases, with 8 bases lying between them. CDR3 length equals 11 residues. Germline lookup yields CDR1 SNHLY and CDR2 FYNNEI. The CDR3 protein is CASSDGQKAFF. In nucleotides, the CDR3 is TGTGCCAGCAGTGATGGGCAAAAAGCTTTCTTT.

J is TRBJ2-7 and V is TRBV6-1; D remains ambiguous. Germline CDR1 is MNHNS and CDR2 is SASEGT. The V end was cut by 2 bases, the J end by 4 bases, with 9 bases between. CDR3 length: 13 amino acids. The CDR3 loop is CASSENSLYEQYF. The CDR3 nucleotides read TGTGCCAGCAGTGAAAATAGTTTATACGAGCAGTACTTC.

This rearrangement joins TRBV12-3 or TRBV12-4 to TRBJ2-1; no clear D gene. Trimming cost V 6 bases and J 7 bases, with 4 bases left between them. The CDR3 loop spans 10 amino acids. The CDR3 region is CASRLNEQFF. DNA for the CDR3: TGTGCCAGCAGGCTAAATGAGCAGTTCTTC.

This chain connects TRBV5-1 to TRBJ2-5; D uncertain. CDR1 is SGHRS, CDR2 YFSETQ, per germline. This CDR3 is built from 15 residues. Trimming pared 0 bases from V and 4 bases from J, leaving 13 bases between. CDR3 DNA: TGCGCCAGCAGCTTGGCCCCACCCAAGGTAGAGACCCAGTACTTC. Translated, it gives CASSLAPPKVETQYF.

The rearrangement joins TRBV2 to TRBJ1-1; a possible D gene is TRBD1 (5 bases). The germline V gene encodes CDR1 SNHLY and CDR2 FYNNEI. CDR3 length: 14 amino acids. Trimming took off 4 bases at V and 3 bases at J, with 12 bases between the two ends. The CDR3, as DNA: TGTGCCAGCAGTGCGGGCCGGGGGGACACTGAAGCTTTCTTT. This sequence encodes CASSAGRGDTEAFF.

V usage is TRBV19 and J usage is TRBJ1-4; TRBD1 agrees at 8 bases. The V gene's germline CDR1 is LNHDA and CDR2 SQIVND (reference sequence). The CDR3 spans 17 residues. J gave up 1 base and V 6 bases, and 10 bases lay outside the gene matches. CDR3 region: CASSKGQGPGTNEKLFF. CDR3 nucleotide sequence: TGTGCCAGTAGCAAAGGACAGGGACCAGGAACTAATGAAAAACTGTTTTTT.

The chain has TRBV6-1 and TRBJ2-2, with a tentative D call TRBD1 (5 bases). The CDR3 consists of 13 residues. V lost 3 bases and J lost 6, with 8 bases in between. From germline, CDR1 is MNHNS and CDR2 SASEGT. The CDR3 nucleotides are TGTGCCAGCAGTGAGGGGCGTCCCGGGGAGCTGTTTTTT. This sequence encodes CASSEGRPGELFF.

J is TRBJ1-2 and V is TRBV27; D remains unclear. Trimming removed 2 bases from V and 8 bases from J, with 9 bases in between. Germline CDR1 and CDR2: MNHEY and SMNVEV (reference sequence). The CDR3 is made up of 12 amino acids. Here the CDR3 DNA reads TGTGCCAGCAGTTTAAATTCTGCGGGCTACACCTTC. Translating gives CASSLNSAGYTF.